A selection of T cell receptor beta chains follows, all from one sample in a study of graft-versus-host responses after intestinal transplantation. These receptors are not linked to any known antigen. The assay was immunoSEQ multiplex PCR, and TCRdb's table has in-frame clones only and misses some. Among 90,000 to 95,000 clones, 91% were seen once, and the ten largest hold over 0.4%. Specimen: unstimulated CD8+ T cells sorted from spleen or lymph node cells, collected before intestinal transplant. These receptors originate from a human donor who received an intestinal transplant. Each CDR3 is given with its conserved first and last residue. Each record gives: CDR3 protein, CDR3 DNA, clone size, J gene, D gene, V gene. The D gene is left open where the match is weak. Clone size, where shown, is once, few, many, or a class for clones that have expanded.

CDR3 protein: CAWSVDGSTYNEQFF; CDR3 DNA: TGTGCCTGGAGTGTAGACGGGAGTACGTACAATGAGCAGTTCTTC; clone size: once; J gene: TRBJ2-1; D gene: NA; V gene: TRBV30
CDR3 protein: CASSIDLGGGYNEQFF; CDR3 DNA: TGTGCCAGTAGTATAGATCTTGGTGGGGGGTACAATGAGCAGTTCTTC; clone size: NA; J gene: TRBJ2-1; D gene: NA; V gene: TRBV19
CDR3 protein: CASSSSPSTDPYEQYF; CDR3 DNA: TGTGCCAGCAGCAGCTCCCCGTCGACAGATCCCTACGAGCAGTACTTC; clone size: NA; J gene: TRBJ2-7; D gene: NA; V gene: TRBV9
CDR3 protein: CASSLGTSGSYEQYF; CDR3 DNA: TGTGCCAGCAGTCTAGGGACTAGCGGATCCTACGAGCAGTACTTC; clone size: once; J gene: TRBJ2-7; D gene: TRBD2; V gene: TRBV28
CDR3 protein: CSARGAEQFF; CDR3 DNA: TGCAGTGCCAGGGGAGCTGAGCAGTTCTTC; clone size: NA; J gene: TRBJ2-1; D gene: NA; V gene: TRBV20-1
CDR3 protein: CASSFIAGTPSYNEQFF; CDR3 DNA: TGTGCCAGCAGCTTTATCGCAGGAACGCCATCCTACAATGAGCAGTTCTTC; clone size: NA; J gene: TRBJ2-1; D gene: NA; V gene: TRBV7-9
CDR3 protein: CASSPGQGPSLNTEAFF; CDR3 DNA: TGTGCCAGCAGCCCGGGACAGGGTCCCAGTTTGAACACTGAAGCTTTCTTT; clone size: few; J gene: TRBJ1-1; D gene: TRBD1; V gene: TRBV27
CDR3 protein: CASSFSRGRNEQYF; CDR3 DNA: TGTGCCAGCAGTTTTAGCAGGGGGCGCAACGAGCAGTACTTC; clone size: NA; J gene: TRBJ2-7; D gene: TRBD1; V gene: TRBV28
CDR3 protein: CASSILGGIGENTIYF; CDR3 DNA: TGTGCCAGCAGTATCCTTGGAGGAATTGGTGAAAACACCATATATTTT; clone size: NA; J gene: TRBJ1-3; D gene: NA; V gene: TRBV28
CDR3 protein: CASSLNRGTEAFF; CDR3 DNA: TGTGCCAGCAGTTTGAACAGGGGGACTGAAGCTTTCTTT; clone size: NA; J gene: TRBJ1-1; D gene: TRBD1; V gene: TRBV6-6
CDR3 protein: CASSYGQGSNTEAFF; CDR3 DNA: TGTGCCAGCAGCTACGGACAGGGATCGAACACTGAAGCTTTCTTT; clone size: NA; J gene: TRBJ1-1; D gene: TRBD1; V gene: TRBV7-9
CDR3 protein: CASGLRGVEPYNEQFF; CDR3 DNA: TGCGCCAGCGGGTTACGAGGAGTAGAGCCCTACAATGAGCAGTTCTTC; clone size: NA; J gene: TRBJ2-1; D gene: NA; V gene: TRBV5-1
CDR3 protein: CASSSPGQGTYEQYF; CDR3 DNA: TGTGCCAGCAGTTCTCCGGGACAGGGAACCTACGAGCAGTACTTC; clone size: NA; J gene: TRBJ2-7; D gene: TRBD1; V gene: TRBV27